The T cell receptor (beta chain) described here comes from a study of technical replicates of blood from a handful of donors. Here immunoSEQ multiplex PCR was the method, and the copy in TCRdb shows in-frame clones only, minus some. The table shows 80,000 to 90,000 clones, with roughly 94% occurring only once. V lost 1 base and J lost 5; bases outside the gene matches: 11. This CDR3 has 17 amino acids. Germline-derived CDR1 and CDR2 are MGHRA and YSYEKL. This TCR was sampled from a human donor in good health. Sequences were obtained from T cells isolated from PBMCs. The chain is built from TRBV4-1 and TRBJ1-2, with 9 bases fitting TRBD1. For the CDR3, the DNA is TGCGCCAGCAGCCAAGGGGGAACAGGGGGCGTCTTGTATGGCTACACCTTC. Translation: CASSQGGTGGVLYGYTF.